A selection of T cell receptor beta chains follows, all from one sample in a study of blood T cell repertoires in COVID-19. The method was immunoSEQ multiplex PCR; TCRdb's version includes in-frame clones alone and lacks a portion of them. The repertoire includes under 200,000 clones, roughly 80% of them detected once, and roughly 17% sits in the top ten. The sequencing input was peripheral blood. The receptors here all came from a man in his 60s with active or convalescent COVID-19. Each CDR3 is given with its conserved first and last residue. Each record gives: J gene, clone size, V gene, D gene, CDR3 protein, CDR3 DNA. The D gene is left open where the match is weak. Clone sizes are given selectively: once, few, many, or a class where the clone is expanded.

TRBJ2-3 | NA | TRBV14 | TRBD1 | CASSLTRDRGFANTQYF | TGTGCCAGCAGCCTAACCCGGGACAGGGGCTTCGCGAATACGCAGTATTTT
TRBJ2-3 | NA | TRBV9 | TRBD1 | CASSSGGGGTDTQYF | TGTGCCAGCAGCTCAGGGGGCGGAGGCACAGATACGCAGTATTTT
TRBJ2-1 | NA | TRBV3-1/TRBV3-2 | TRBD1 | CASSPRQGSSYNEQFF | TGTGCCAGCAGCCCGAGACAGGGAAGCTCCTACAATGAGCAGTTCTTC
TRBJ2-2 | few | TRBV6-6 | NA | CASMVTGARGELFF | TGTGCCAGCATGGTAACGGGAGCTCGTGGGGAGCTGTTTTTT
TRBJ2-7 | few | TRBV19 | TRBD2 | CASSSWTSGRGTYEQYF | TGTGCCAGTAGTTCCTGGACTAGCGGGAGGGGAACCTACGAGCAGTACTTC
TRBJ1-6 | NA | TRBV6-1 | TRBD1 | CASSEGQGTNSPLHF | TGTGCCAGCAGTGAAGGACAGGGCACGAATTCACCCCTCCACTTT
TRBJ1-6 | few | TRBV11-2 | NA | CASSARFPAPLHF | TGTGCCAGCAGCGCTCGGTTCCCGGCACCCCTCCACTTT
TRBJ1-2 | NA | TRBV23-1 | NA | CASRKAGLSLWGGYTF | TGCGCCAGCAGAAAAGCCGGACTATCCTTATGGGGTGGCTACACCTTC
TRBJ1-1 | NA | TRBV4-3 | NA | CASSQAFGQRYTEAFF | TGCGCCAGCAGCCAAGCTTTCGGACAGCGTTACACTGAAGCTTTCTTT
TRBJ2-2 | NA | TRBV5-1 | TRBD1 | CASYLGQTYTGELFF | TGCGCCAGCTACTTGGGACAGACATACACCGGGGAGCTGTTTTTT
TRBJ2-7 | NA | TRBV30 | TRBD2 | CAWRYSGSFSAYF | TGTGCCTGGAGATATAGCGGGAGTTTTAGCGCGTACTTC
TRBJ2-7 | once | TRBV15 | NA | CATSRERGIFSGEQYF | TGTGCCACCAGCAGAGAGAGAGGGATCTTCTCGGGCGAGCAGTACTTC
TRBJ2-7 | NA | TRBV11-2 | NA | CASSLDRQASYEQYF | TGTGCCAGCAGCTTAGATAGGCAGGCTTCCTACGAGCAGTACTTC
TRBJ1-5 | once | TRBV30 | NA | CAWSEGAGNQPQHF | TGTGCCTGGAGTGAAGGGGCGGGCAATCAGCCCCAGCATTTT
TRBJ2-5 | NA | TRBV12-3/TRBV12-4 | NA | CASQGLQETQYF | TGTGCCAGTCAGGGTCTCCAAGAGACCCAGTACTTC
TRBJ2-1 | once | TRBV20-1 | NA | CSATGLQQFF | TGCAGTGCTACGGGACTTCAGCAGTTCTTC
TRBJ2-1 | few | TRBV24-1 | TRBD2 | CATSGVSGRGYNEQFF | TGTGCCACCAGTGGAGTTAGCGGGAGGGGTTACAATGAGCAGTTCTTC
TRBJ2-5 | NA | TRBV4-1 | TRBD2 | CASSQVAGGPIETQYF | TGCGCCAGCAGCCAAGTAGCGGGAGGGCCGATCGAGACCCAGTACTTC
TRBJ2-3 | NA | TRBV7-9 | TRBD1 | CASSFDRDSPDTQYF | TGTGCCAGCAGCTTCGACCGGGACAGTCCAGATACGCAGTATTTT
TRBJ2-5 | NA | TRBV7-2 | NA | CASSLIPLLGGQETQYF | TGTGCCAGCAGCTTGATACCGCTTTTAGGGGGCCAAGAGACCCAGTACTTC
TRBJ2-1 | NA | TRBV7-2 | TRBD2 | CASSLKRLAGGGEQFF | TGTGCCAGCAGCTTAAAGAGATTAGCGGGAGGGGGTGAGCAGTTCTTC
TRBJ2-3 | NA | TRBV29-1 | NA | CSVEWVGGTDTQYF | TGCAGCGTGGAATGGGTGGGAGGTACAGATACGCAGTATTTT
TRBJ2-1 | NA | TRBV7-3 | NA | CASSLGGATYNEQFF | TGTGCCAGCAGCTTAGGGGGGGCCACCTACAATGAGCAGTTCTTC
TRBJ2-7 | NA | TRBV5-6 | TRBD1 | CASHFDRGVSYEQYF | TGTGCCAGCCATTTCGACAGGGGTGTTTCCTACGAGCAGTACTTC
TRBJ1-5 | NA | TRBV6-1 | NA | CASSDRQVSRNQPQHF | TGTGCCAGCAGTGACAGACAGGTGTCTCGCAATCAGCCCCAGCATTTT
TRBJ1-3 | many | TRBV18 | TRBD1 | CASSRSQGAAGNTIYF | TGTGCCAGCTCACGAAGCCAGGGGGCAGCTGGAAACACCATATATTTT
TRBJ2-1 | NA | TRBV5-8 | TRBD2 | CASFSGRTSPLRQFF | TGTGCCAGCTTCTCTGGGAGGACTAGTCCCTTGAGGCAGTTCTTC
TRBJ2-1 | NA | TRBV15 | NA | CATSRDPGDEQFF | TGTGCCACCAGCAGAGATCCGGGGGATGAGCAGTTCTTC
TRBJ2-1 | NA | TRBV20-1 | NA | CSASFVEGNNEQFF | TGCAGTGCTAGTTTTGTGGAGGGGAACAATGAGCAGTTCTTC
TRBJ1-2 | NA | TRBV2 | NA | CASSADKCGYTF | TGTGCCAGCAGCGCGGACAAGTGTGGCTACACCTTC
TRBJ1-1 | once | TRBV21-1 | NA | CASSAYKGDTEAFF | TGTGCCAGCAGCGCATATAAGGGGGACACTGAAGCTTTCTTT
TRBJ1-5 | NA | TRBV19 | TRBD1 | CASRSTGAAQPQHF | TGTGCCAGTAGATCGACAGGGGCGGCTCAGCCCCAGCATTTT
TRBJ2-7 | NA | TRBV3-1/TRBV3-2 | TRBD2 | CASRPRTRLSYEQYF | TGTGCCAGCAGACCCCGGACTAGGTTGTCCTACGAGCAGTACTTC
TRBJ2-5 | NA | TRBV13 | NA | CASSLGRGDQETQYF | TGTGCCAGCAGCTTGGGCAGGGGGGACCAAGAGACCCAGTACTTC
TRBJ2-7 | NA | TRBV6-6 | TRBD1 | CASSGTGDPYEQYF | TGTGCCAGCAGCGGGACAGGGGATCCCTACGAGCAGTACTTC
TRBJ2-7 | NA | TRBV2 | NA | CASNPGSYEQYF | TGTGCCAGCAATCCGGGCTCCTACGAGCAGTACTTC
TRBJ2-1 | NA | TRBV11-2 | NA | CASSFEAPGKGEQFF | TGTGCCAGCAGCTTCGAAGCTCCCGGGAAGGGTGAGCAGTTCTTC
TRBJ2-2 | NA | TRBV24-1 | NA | CATSDPEGTTGELFF | TGTGCCACCAGTGACCCCGAGGGGACAACGGGGGAGCTGTTTTTT
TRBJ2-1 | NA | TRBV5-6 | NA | CASSLLASEQFF | TGTGCCAGCAGCTTACTAGCAAGTGAGCAGTTCTTC
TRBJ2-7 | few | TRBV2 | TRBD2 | CASSRGLARTYEQYF | TGTGCCAGCAGCAGGGGACTAGCGCGAACCTACGAGCAGTACTTC
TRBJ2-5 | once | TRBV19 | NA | CASSIQPRVAQYF | TGTGCCAGTAGTATCCAGCCACGGGTAGCCCAGTACTTC
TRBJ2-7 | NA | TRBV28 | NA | CASTNQGGGMIYEQYF | TGTGCCAGCACCAACCAAGGGGGTGGGATGATCTACGAGCAGTACTTC
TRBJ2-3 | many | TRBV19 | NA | CASSMGQGSDTQYF | TGTGCCAGTAGTATGGGTCAGGGGTCAGATACGCAGTATTTT
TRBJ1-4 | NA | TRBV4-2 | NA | CASSQAGYEGYVNEKLFF | TGTGCCAGCAGCCAAGCGGGATATGAGGGTTACGTTAATGAAAAACTGTTTTTT
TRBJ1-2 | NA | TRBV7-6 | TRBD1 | CASSQLGQGADGYTF | TGTGCCAGCAGCCAATTGGGACAGGGGGCGGATGGCTACACCTTC
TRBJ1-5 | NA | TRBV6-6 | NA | CASSRNLGRGQPQHF | TGTGCCAGCAGTCGAAACCTAGGCAGGGGTCAGCCCCAGCATTTT
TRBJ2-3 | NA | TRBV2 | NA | CASSVSTDTQYF | TGTGCCAGCAGTGTGAGTACAGATACGCAGTATTTT
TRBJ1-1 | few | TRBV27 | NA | CASSTNRANTEAFF | TGTGCCAGCAGTACGAACAGGGCGAACACTGAAGCTTTCTTT
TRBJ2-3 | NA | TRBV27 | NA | CASSQPHGTPHGTDTQYF | TGTGCCAGCAGCCAACCCCACGGGACACCACACGGCACAGATACGCAGTATTTT
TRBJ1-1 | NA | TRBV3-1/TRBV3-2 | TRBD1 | CASSLGTGSTEAFF | TGTGCCAGCAGCCTCGGGACAGGGTCCACTGAAGCTTTCTTT
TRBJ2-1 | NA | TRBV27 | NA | CASSDGAGLGGNEQFF | TGTGCCAGCAGTGACGGGGCCGGACTAGGGGGCAATGAGCAGTTCTTC
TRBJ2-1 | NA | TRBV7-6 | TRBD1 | CASSLGPGTGGYNEQFF | TGTGCCAGCAGCTTGGGGCCCGGGACAGGGGGATACAATGAGCAGTTCTTC
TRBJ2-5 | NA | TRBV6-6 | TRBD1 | CASSSGTAAKETQYF | TGTGCCAGCAGTTCCGGGACAGCGGCTAAAGAGACCCAGTACTTC
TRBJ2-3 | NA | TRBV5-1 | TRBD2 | CASSLAPSGSTDTQYF | TGCGCCAGCAGCTTGGCCCCTAGCGGTAGCACAGATACGCAGTATTTT
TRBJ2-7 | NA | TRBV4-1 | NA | CASSQGGFAGVFGEQYF | TGCGCCAGCAGCCAAGGGGGGTTTGCAGGGGTTTTCGGGGAGCAGTACTTC
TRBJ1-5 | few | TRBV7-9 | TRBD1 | CASSGTGGQPQHF | TGTGCCAGCAGCGGGACAGGGGGTCAGCCCCAGCATTTT
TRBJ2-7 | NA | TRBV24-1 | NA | CATSEGGGPNEQQYF | TGTGCCACCAGTGAAGGGGGGGGTCCTAATGAGCAGCAGTACTTC
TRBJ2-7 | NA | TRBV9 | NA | CASSVAPSTTYEQYF | TGTGCCAGCAGCGTAGCCCCCTCCACAACCTACGAGCAGTACTTC
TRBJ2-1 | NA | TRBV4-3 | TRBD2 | CASRPSGYNEQFF | TGCGCCAGCAGGCCTAGCGGTTACAATGAGCAGTTCTTC